The clone carrying this T cell receptor beta chain was observed once. The CDR3 length is 13 residues. Trimming removed 2 bases at V and 6 bases at J, with 11 bases between. Germline-derived CDR1 and CDR2 are LGHNA and YSLEER. This record belongs to a study of T cell responses to AZD1222 COVID-19 vaccine. Sequencing used immunoSEQ multiplex PCR; TCRdb keeps in-frame clones, though not all of them. The sample lists some 170,000 clones, around 89% occurring once. The source of this sequence is an adult who received the MenACWY meningococcal vaccine as a control. The specimen was peripheral blood, collected 28 days after the second dose of the MenACWY control vaccine. The rearrangement links TRBV4-3 to TRBJ2-7; unclear D gene. CDR3 residues: CASSQLQTAEQYF. The CDR3 bases are TGCGCCAGCAGCCAACTACAGACTGCCGAGCAGTACTTC.